This TCR beta chain was captured in a study of T cell changes during pregnancy in multiple sclerosis. CDR3 length: 16 amino acids. Trimming at V came to 6 bases and at J to 6 bases, leaving 9 bases not matched to a gene. Germline loops: CDR1 LNHDA, CDR2 SQIVND (reference sequence). The assay was immunoSEQ multiplex PCR, and TCRdb's table has in-frame clones only and misses some. In the table there are about 40,000 clones, 80% to 95% of which are singletons. Sequencing used CD4+ T cells from peripheral blood mononuclear cells, obtained in the second trimester of pregnancy. The clonotype originates from a female donor in good health, enrolled as a control in a pregnancy study. The chain joins TRBV19 to TRBJ2-1; 12 bases agree with TRBD2. CDR3 protein: CASSATSGRAGNEQFF. CDR3 nucleotides: TGTGCCAGTAGCGCGACTAGCGGGAGAGCTGGCAATGAGCAGTTCTTC.